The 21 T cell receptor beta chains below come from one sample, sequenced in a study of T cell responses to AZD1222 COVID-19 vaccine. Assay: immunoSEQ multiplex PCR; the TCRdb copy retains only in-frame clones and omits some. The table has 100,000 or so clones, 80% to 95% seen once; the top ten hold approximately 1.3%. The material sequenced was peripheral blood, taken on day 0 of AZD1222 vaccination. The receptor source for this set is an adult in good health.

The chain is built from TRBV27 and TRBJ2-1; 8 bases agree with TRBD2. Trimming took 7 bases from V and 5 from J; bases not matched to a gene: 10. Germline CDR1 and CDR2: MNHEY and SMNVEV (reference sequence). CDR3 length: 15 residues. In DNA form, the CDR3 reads TGTGCCAGCACCCGGGGCGGGAGGTCCCACAATGAGCAGTTCTTC. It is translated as CASTRGGRSHNEQFF.

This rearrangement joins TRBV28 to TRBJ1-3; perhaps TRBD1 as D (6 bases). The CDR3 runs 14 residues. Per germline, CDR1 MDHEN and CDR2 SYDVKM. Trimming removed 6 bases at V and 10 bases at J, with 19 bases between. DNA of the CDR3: TGTGCCAGCAGGCCCTGGGACATCGCTAGAACCATATATTTT. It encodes CASRPWDIARTIYF.

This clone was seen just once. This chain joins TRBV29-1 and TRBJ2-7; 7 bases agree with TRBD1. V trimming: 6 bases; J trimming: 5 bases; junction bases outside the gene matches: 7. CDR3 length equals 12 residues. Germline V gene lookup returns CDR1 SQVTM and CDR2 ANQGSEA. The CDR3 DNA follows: TGCAGCGTGGGGCAGGGGGTACACGAGCAGTACTTC. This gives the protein CSVGQGVHEQYF.

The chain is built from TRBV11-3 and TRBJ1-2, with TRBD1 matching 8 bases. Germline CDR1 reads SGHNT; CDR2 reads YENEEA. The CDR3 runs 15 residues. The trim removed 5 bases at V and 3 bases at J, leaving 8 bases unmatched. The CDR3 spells CASSADRGLYYGYTF. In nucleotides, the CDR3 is TGTGCCAGCAGCGCCGACAGGGGACTTTACTATGGCTACACCTTC.

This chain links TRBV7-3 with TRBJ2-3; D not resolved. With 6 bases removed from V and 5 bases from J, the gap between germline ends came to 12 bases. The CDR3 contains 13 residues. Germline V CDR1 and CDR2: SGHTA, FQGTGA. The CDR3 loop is CASSQTREDTQYF. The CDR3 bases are TGTGCCAGCAGTCAAACCCGAGAAGATACGCAGTATTTT.

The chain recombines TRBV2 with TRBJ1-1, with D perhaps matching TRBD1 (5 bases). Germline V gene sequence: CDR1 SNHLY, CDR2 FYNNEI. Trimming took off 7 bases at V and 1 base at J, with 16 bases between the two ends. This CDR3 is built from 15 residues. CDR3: CASNPQGPGNTEAFF. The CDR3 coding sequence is TGTGCCAGCAATCCCCAGGGTCCGGGGAACACTGAAGCTTTCTTT.

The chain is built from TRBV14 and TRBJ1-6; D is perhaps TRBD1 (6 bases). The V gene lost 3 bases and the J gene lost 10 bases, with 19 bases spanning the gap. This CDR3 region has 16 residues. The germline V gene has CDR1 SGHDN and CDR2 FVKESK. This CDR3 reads CASSHVGGPYNSPLHF. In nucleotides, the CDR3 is TGTGCCAGCAGCCATGTCGGGGGCCCCTACAACTCACCCCTCCACTTT.

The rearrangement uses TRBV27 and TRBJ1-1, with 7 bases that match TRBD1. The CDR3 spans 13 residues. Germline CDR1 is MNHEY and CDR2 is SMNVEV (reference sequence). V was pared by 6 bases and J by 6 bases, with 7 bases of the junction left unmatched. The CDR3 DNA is TGTGCCAGCAGGAGAAACCAGGGGGCTGAAGCTTTCTTT. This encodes CASRRNQGAEAFF.

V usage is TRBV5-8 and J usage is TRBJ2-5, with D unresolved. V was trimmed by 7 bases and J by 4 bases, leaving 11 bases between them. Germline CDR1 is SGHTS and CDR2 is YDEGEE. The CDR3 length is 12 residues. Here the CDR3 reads CASGDPRETQYF. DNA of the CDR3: TGTGCCAGCGGGGATCCACGAGAGACCCAGTACTTC.

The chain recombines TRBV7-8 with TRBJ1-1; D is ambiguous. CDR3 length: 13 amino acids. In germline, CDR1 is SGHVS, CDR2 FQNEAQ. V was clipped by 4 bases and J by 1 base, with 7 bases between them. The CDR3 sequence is CASSSGRNTEAFF. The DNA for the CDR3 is TGTGCCAGCAGCTCCGGACGGAACACTGAAGCTTTCTTT.

The CDR3 DNA reads as TGTGCCAGCTCACCACAGATTACCGGGGAGCTGTTTTTT. It is translated as CASSPQITGELFF. The chain links TRBV18 to TRBJ2-2; no reliable D call. Between the trimmed V and J ends, which lost 1 base and 5 bases, there was a span of 5 bases. Per the germline V gene, CDR1 is KGHSH and CDR2 is LQKENI. The CDR3 is 13 residues long.

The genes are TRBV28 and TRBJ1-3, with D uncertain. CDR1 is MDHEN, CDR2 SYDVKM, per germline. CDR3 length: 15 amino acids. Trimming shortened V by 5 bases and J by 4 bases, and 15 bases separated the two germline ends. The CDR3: CASSKGGRSGNTIYF. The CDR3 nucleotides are TGTGCCAGCAGTAAAGGAGGGCGGTCCGGAAACACCATATATTTT.

CDR3 bases: TGTGCCAGCAGCCCATGGACAGACCGCGGGGGCTACACCTTC. Protein product: CASSPWTDRGGYTF. The chain recombines TRBV7-8 with TRBJ1-2; weak D call: TRBD1 (6 bases). CDR3 size: 14 residues. Trimming cost V 5 bases and J 8 bases, with 18 bases left between them. Germline loops: CDR1 SGHVS, CDR2 FQNEAQ.

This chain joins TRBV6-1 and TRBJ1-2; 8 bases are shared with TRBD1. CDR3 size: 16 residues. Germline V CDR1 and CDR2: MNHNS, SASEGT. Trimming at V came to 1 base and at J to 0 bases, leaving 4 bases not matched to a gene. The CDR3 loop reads CASSEVGTGPNYGYTF. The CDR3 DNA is TGTGCCAGCAGTGAAGTGGGGACAGGACCTAACTATGGCTACACCTTC.

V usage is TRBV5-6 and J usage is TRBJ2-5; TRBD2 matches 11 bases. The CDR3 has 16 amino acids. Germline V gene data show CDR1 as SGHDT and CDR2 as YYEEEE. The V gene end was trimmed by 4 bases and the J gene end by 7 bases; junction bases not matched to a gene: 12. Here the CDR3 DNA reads TGTGCCAGCAGCATGAGACTAGCGGGGACCTTTGGGACCCAGTACTTC. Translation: CASSMRLAGTFGTQYF.

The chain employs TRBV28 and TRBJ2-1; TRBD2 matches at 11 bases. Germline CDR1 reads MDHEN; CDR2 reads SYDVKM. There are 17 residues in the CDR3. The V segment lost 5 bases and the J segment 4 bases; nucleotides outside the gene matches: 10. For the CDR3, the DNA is TGTGCCAGCAGTCCAAGCACCGGGACTAGCGGTTACAATGAGCAGTTCTTC. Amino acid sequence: CASSPSTGTSGYNEQFF.

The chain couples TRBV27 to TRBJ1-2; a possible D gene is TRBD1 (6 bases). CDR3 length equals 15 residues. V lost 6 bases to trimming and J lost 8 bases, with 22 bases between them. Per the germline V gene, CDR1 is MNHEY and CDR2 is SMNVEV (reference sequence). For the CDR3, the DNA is TGTGCCAGCAGACCCTCCTGGGGGGGGGCACGGGGCTACACCTTC. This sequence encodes CASRPSWGGARGYTF.

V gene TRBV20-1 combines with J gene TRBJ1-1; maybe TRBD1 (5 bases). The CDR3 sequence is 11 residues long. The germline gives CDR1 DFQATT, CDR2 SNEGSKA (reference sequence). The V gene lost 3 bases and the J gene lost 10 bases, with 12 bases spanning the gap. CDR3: CSASPDIGAFF. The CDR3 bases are TGCAGTGCTAGCCCGGACATCGGAGCTTTCTTT.

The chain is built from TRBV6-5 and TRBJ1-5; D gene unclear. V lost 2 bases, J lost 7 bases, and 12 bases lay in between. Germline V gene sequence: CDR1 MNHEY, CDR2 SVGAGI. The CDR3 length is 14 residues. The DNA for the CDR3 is TGTGCCAGCAGTTACCCCGGTGGAAACCAGCCCCAGCATTTT. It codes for CASSYPGGNQPQHF.

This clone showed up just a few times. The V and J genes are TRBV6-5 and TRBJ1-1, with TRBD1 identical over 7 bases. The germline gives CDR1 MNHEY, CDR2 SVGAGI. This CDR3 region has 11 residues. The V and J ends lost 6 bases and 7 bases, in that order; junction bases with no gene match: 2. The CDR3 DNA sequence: TGTGCCAGCAGCAGACAGGGTGAAGCTTTCTTT. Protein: CASSRQGEAFF.

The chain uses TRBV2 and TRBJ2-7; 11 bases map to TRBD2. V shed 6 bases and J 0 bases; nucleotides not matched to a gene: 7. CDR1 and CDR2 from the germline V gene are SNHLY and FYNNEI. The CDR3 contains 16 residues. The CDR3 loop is CASRPGLAVYSYEQYF. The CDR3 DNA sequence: TGTGCCAGCAGACCGGGACTAGCGGTGTACTCCTACGAGCAGTACTTC.